This TCR beta chain was observed in a study of HIV-infected patients and healthy controls. About the study: Total CDR3 counts per chain did not differ significantly between patients and controls. Study-level findings and limits: No HLA typing of donors was done in this study. Compared with controls, mean Gini indices were significantly raised in HIV-infected repertoires, possibly indicating oligoclonality. A major limitation was that merely sixteen HIV-infected individuals were processed.

Antiretroviral therapy had run roughly three months, about 14 weeks, before follow-up blood collection. No cell fractionation was done, so the repertoire covers all unsorted peripheral blood T cells. 500 ng RNA was reverse transcribed with alpha and beta constant-region primers. Separate chain-specific third strand synthesis with multiplexing indices produced the alpha and beta libraries. TCRdb redid the calling of the 5' RACE reads with MiXCR, one entry per CDR3 protein. In the table there are about 4,200 distinct CDR3 sequences, less than 8.5% of which are singletons. This clonotype was seen repeatedly, ten times or more. Its antigen is not known. This TCR was sampled from an adult with HIV infection. Sequenced here: blood, sampled during antiretroviral therapy.

CDR3 sequence: CASNMVGSYEQYF. In nucleotides, the CDR3 is TGTGCCAGCAACATGGTAGGGAGCTACGAGCAGTACTTC. The chain links TRBV6-5 to TRBJ2-7; a weak D match, TRBD2 (5 bases). CDR3 length: 13 amino acids. Germline CDR1 and CDR2: MNHEY and SVGAGI. Trimming shortened V by 7 bases and J by 3 bases, and 13 bases separated the two germline ends.